Reported below is one T cell receptor (beta chain). The target antigen is unknown. The data were produced by immunoSEQ multiplex PCR, yet TCRdb's version contains in-frame clones alone and is incomplete. Of 130,000 or so clones detected, 75% to 90% appear once; the ten largest clones hold roughly a quarter. These data come from a study of radiation and T cells in renal cell carcinoma. Study-level points and caveats: In blood, top tumor clones expanded by 2 weeks, shrinking by 4.

Per the germline V gene, CDR1 is GTSNPN and CDR2 is SVGIG (reference sequence). This CDR3 has 15 residues. V was pared by 0 bases and J by 1 base, with 12 bases between. This sample's time point: baseline pretreatment blood. Treatment of the sample: 15 Gy SBRT to primary tumor, nephrectomy 4 weeks later. Radiation-treated patients gave blood at baseline, week 2 and week 4. Clear cell pathology was present in this patient's renal cell carcinoma. The input for sequencing was blood, taken from a patient whose treatment included radiotherapy and nephrectomy. The rearrangement joins TRBV30 to TRBJ1-1; D ambiguous. This receptor was taken from a woman aged 45-59 years with renal cell carcinoma. In nucleotides, the CDR3 is TGTGCCTGGAGTGTAATTTATTGGGCGAACACTGAAGCTTTCTTT. Its protein is CAWSVIYWANTEAFF.